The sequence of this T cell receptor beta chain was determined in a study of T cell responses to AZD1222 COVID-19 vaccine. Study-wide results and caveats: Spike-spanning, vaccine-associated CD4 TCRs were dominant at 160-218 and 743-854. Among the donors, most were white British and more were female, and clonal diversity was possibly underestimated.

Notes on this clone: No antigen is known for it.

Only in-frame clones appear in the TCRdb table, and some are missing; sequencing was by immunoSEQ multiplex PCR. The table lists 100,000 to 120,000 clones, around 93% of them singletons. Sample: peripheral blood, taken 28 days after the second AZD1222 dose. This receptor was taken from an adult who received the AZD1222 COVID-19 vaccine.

As DNA, the CDR3 is TGTGCCAGCAGCTTGCGGGACCTAGGGACTGGAAACACCATATATTTT. This translates into CASSLRDLGTGNTIYF. The chain uses TRBV5-5 and TRBJ1-3, with D possibly matching TRBD1 (5 bases). Per germline, CDR1 SGHKS and CDR2 YYEKEE (reference sequence). CDR3 length: 16 amino acids. Between the trimmed V and J ends, which lost 1 base and 2 bases, there was a span of 13 bases.